This T cell receptor (delta chain) was obtained from a study of gammadelta T cells in human blood. Points on this clone: It differs at one base from a far larger clone, so likely a read error.

TCRdb re-called the RT-PCR reads using CATT. The sample has 250 to 400 delta-chain clones; around an eighth are singletons. The CDR3 has 22 amino acids. Germline assignment: CDR1 GEAIGNYY and CDR2 EKD. With 3 bases clipped from V and 1 base from J, the junction kept 18 bases outside the gene matches. This clonotype was obtained from a human donor. This rearrangement joins TRDV2 to TRDJ3, with 9 bases fitting TRDD3. The sample taken for sequencing was Vgamma9Vdelta2 gamma-delta T cells from adult blood. CDR3 loop: CACDPAVTGGRRNSWDTRQMFF. Written as DNA, the CDR3 is TGTGCCTGTGACCCCGCGGTGACTGGGGGACGAAGGAATTCCTGGGACACCCGACAGATGTTTTTC.